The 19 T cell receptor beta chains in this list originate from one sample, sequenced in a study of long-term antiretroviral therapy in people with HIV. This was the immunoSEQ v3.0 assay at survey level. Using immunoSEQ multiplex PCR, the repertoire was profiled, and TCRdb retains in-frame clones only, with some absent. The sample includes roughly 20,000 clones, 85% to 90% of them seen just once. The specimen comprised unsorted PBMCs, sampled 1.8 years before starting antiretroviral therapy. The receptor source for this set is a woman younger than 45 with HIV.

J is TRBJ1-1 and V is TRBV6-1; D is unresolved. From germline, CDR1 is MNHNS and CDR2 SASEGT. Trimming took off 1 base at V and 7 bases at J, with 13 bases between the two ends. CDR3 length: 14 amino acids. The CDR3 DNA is TGTGCCAGCAGTGAAGTAATGGCAGCTAATGAAGCTTTCTTT. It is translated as CASSEVMAANEAFF.

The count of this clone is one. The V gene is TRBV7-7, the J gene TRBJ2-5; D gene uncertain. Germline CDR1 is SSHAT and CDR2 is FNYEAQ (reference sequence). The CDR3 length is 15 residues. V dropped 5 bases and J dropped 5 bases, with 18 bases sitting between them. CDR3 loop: CASSPYISIGETQYF. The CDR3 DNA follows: TGTGCCAGCAGCCCCTACATCTCTATCGGGGAGACCCAGTACTTC.

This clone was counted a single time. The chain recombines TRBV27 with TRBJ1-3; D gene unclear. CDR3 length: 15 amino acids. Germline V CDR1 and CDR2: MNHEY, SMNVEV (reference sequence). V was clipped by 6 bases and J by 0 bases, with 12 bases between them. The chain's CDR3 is CASSPQPDSGNTIYF. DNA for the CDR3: TGTGCCAGCAGCCCCCAGCCGGACTCTGGAAACACCATATATTTT.

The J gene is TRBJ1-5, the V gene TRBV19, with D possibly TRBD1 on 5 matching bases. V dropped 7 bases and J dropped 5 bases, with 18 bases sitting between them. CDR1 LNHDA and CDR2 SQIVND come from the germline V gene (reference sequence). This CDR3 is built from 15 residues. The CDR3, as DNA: TGTGCCAGTAAGCATCGCGGGACGTCCGATCAGCCCCAGCATTTT. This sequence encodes CASKHRGTSDQPQHF. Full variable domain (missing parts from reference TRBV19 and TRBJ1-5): DGGITQSPKYLFRKEGQNVTLSCEQNLNHDAMYWYRQDPGQGLRLIYYSQIVNDFQKGDIAEGYSVSREKKESFPLTVTSAQKNPTAFYLCASKHRGTSDQPQHFGDGTRLSIL.

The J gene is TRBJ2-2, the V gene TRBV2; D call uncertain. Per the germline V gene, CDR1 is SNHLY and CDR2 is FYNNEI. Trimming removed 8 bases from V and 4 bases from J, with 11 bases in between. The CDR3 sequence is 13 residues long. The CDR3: CASFRDFTGELFF. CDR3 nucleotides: TGTGCCAGCTTTAGGGATTTCACCGGGGAGCTGTTTTTT.

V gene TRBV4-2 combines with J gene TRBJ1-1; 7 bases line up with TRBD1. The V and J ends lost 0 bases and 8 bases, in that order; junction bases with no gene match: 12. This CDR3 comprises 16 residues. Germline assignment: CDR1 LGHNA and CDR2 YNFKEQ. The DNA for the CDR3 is TGTGCCAGCAGCCAAGATCTGGCACGGGGGACAGTCGAAGCTTTCTTT. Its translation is CASSQDLARGTVEAFF.

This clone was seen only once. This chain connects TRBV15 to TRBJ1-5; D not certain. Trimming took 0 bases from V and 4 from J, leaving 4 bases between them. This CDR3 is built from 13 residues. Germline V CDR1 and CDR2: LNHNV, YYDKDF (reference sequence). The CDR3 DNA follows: TGTGCCACCAGCAGAGAGGGGAATCAGCCCCAGCATTTT. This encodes CATSREGNQPQHF. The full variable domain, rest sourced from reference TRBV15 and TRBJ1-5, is DAMVIQNPRYQVTQFGKPVTLSCSQTLNHNVMYWYQQKSSQAPKLLFHYYDKDFNNEADTPDNFQSRRPNTSFCFLDIRSPGLGDTAMYLCATSREGNQPQHFGDGTRLSIL.

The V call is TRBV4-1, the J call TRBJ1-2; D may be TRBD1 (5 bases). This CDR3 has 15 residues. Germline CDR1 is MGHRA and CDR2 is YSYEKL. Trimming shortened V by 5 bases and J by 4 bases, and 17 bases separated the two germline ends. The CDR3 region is CASSYRQRDPYGYTF. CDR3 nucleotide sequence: TGCGCCAGCAGCTACCGACAGCGGGATCCCTATGGCTACACCTTC.

The CDR3 bases are TGTGCCAGCAGCCAACGGACTAGCGGCTCCTACAATGAGCAGTTCTTC. Translation: CASSQRTSGSYNEQFF. The J gene is TRBJ2-1, the V gene TRBV4-2; 10 bases align to TRBD2. The junction had 1 base not matched to a gene; V was cut back by 2 bases and J by 0 bases. The CDR3 has 16 residues. The germline CDR1 and CDR2 sequences are LGHNA and YNFKEQ.

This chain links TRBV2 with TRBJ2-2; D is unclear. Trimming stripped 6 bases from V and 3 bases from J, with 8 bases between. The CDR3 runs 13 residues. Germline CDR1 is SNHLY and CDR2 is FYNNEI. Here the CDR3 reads CASRQTDTGELFF. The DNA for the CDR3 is TGTGCCAGCAGACAGACCGACACCGGGGAGCTGTTTTTT.

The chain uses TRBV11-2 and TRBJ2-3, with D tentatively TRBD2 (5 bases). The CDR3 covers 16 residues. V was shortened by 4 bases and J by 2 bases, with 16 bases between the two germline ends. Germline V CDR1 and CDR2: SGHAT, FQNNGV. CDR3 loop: CASSSQGSLPTDTQYF. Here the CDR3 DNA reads TGTGCCAGCAGCTCCCAAGGGAGTCTTCCCACAGATACGCAGTATTTT.

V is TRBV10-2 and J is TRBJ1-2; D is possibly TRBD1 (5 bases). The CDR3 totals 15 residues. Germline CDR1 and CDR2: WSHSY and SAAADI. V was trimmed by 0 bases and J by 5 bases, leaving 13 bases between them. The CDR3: CASSESPSGWYGYTF. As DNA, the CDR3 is TGCGCCAGCAGTGAGTCGCCCTCAGGGTGGTATGGCTACACCTTC.

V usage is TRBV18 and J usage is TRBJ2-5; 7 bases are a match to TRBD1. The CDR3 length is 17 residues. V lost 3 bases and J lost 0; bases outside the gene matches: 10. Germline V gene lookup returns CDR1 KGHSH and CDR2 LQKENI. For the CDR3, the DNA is TGTGCCAGCTCACCCGAAAAGAGACAGGGCGACCAAGAGACCCAGTACTTC. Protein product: CASSPEKRQGDQETQYF.

In DNA form, the CDR3 reads TGTGCCAGCAGCCCCCGGAACAGGCTCACTAATGAAAAACTGTTTTTT. Translation gives CASSPRNRLTNEKLFF. This rearrangement joins TRBV6-6 to TRBJ1-4; TRBD1 is a possible D gene (5 bases). V dropped 6 bases and J dropped 2 bases, with 16 bases sitting between them. CDR1 is MNHNY, CDR2 SVGAGI, per germline (reference sequence). The CDR3 has 16 residues.

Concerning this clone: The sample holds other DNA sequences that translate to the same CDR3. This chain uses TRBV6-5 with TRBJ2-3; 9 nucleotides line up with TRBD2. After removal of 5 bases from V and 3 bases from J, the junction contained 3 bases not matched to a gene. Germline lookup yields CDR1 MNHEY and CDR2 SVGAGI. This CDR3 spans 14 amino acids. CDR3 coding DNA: TGTGCCAGCAGTACAGGACTAGCGACAGATACGCAGTATTTT. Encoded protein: CASSTGLATDTQYF.

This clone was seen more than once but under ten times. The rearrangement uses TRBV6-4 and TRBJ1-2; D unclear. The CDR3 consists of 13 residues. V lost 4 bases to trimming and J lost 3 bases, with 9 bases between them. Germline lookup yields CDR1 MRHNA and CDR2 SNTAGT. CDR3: CASSVGRDYGYTF. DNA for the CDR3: TGTGCCAGCAGTGTCGGCAGAGACTATGGCTACACCTTC.

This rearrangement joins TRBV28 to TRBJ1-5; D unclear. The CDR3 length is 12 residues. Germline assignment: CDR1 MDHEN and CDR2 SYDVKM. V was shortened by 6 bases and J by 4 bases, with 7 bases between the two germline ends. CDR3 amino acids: CASSLINQPQHF. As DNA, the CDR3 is TGTGCCAGCAGCCTAATAAATCAGCCCCAGCATTTT.

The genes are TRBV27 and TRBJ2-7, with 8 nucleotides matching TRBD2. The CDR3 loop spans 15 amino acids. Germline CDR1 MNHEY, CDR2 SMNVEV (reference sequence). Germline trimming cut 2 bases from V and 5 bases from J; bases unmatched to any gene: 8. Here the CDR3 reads CASSLNGRGDNEQYF. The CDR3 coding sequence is TGTGCCAGCAGTTTAAATGGGCGGGGGGACAACGAGCAGTACTTC.

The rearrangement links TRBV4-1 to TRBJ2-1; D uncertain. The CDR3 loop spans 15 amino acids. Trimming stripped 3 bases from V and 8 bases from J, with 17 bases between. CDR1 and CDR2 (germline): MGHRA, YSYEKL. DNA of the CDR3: TGCGCCAGCAGCCATAATCAAGGACCCACGGATGAGCAGTTCTTC. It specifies CASSHNQGPTDEQFF.